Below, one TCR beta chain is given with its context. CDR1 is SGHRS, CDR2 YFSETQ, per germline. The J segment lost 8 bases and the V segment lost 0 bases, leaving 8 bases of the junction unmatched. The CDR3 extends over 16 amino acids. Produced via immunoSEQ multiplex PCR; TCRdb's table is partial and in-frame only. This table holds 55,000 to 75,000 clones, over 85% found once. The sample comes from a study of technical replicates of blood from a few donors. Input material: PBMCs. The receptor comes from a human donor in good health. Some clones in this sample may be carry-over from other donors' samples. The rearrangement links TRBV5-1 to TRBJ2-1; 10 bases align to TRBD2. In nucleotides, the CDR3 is TGCGCCAGCAGCTTGGCCAACAGCGGGGGGGCCCATGAGCAGTTCTTC. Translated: CASSLANSGGAHEQFF.